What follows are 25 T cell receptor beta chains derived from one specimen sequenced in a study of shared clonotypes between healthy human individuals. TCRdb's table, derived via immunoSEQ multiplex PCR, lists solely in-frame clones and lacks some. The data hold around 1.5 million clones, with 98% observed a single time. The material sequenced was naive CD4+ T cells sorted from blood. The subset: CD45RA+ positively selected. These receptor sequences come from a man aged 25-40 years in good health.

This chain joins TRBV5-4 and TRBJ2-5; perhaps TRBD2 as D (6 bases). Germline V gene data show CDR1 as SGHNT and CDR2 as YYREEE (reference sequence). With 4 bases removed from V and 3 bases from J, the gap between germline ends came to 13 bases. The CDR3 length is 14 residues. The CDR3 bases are TGTGCCAGCAGCCTAGGACTAACCAAAGAGACCCAGTACTTC. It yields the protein CASSLGLTKETQYF.

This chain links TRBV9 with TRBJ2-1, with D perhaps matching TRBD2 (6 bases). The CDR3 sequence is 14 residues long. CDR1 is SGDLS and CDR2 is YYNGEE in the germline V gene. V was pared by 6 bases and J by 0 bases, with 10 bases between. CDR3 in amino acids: CASTPSASYNEQFF. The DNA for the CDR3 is TGTGCCAGCACCCCTAGCGCCTCCTACAATGAGCAGTTCTTC.

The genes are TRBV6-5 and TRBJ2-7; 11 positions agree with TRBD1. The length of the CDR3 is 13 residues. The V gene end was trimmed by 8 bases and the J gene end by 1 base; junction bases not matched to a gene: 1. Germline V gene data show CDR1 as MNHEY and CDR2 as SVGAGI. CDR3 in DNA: TGTGCCAGCGGACAGGGGGCTTCCTACGAGCAGTACTTC. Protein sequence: CASGQGASYEQYF.

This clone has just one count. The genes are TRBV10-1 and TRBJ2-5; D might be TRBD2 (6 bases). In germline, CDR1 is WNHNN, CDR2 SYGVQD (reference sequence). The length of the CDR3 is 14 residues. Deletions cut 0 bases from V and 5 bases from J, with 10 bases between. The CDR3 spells CASSESGGFETQYF. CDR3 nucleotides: TGCGCCAGCAGTGAGTCGGGGGGTTTCGAGACCCAGTACTTC.

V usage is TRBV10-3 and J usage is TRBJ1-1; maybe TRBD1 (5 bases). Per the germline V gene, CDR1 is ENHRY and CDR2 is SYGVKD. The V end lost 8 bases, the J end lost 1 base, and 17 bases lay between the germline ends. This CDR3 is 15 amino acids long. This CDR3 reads CAIRRDPNGNTEAFF. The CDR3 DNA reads TGTGCCATCCGCCGGGACCCCAACGGGAACACTGAAGCTTTCTTT.

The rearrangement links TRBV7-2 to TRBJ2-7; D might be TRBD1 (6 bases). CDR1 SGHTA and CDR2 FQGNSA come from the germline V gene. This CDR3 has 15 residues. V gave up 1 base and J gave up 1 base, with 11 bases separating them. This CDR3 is CASSLGQALSYEQYF. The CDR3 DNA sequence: TGTGCCAGCAGCTTAGGACAGGCCTTATCCTACGAGCAGTACTTC.

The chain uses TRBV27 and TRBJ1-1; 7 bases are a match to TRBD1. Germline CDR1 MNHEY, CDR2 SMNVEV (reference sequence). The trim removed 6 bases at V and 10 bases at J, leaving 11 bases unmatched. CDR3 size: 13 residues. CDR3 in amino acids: CASSHPGGIRAFF. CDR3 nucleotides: TGTGCCAGCAGCCATCCAGGGGGGATTCGAGCTTTCTTT.

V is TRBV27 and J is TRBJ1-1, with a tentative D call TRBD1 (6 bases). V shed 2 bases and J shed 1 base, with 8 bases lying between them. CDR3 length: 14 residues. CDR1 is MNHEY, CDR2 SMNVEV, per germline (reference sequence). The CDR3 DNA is TGTGCCAGCAGTTTACTGGACAGGAACACTGAAGCTTTCTTT. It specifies CASSLLDRNTEAFF.

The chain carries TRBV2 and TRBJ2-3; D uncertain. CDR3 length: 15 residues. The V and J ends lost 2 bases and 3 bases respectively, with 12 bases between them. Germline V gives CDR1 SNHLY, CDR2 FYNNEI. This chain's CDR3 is CASSEITRRTDTQYF. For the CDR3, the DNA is TGTGCCAGCAGTGAAATCACTCGAAGGACAGATACGCAGTATTTT.

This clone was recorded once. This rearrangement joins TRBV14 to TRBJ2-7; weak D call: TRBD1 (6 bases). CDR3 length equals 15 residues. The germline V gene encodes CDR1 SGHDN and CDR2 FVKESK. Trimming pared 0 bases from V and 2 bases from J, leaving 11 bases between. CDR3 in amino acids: CASSQERRGTYEQYF. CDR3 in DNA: TGTGCCAGCAGCCAAGAGCGCAGGGGTACCTACGAGCAGTACTTC. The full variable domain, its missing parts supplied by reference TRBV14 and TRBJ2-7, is EAGVTQFPSHSVIEKGQTVTLRCDPISGHDNLYWYRRVMGKEIKFLLHFVKESKQDESGMPNNRFLAERTGGTYSTLKVQPAELEDSGVYFCASSQERRGTYEQYFGPGTRLTVT.

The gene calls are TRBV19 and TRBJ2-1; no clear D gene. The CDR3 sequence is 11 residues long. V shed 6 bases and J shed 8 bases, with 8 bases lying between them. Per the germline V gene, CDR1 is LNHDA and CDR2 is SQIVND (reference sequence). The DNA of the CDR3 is TGTGCCAGTAGGGGCTGGTATGAGCAGTTCTTC. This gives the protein CASRGWYEQFF.

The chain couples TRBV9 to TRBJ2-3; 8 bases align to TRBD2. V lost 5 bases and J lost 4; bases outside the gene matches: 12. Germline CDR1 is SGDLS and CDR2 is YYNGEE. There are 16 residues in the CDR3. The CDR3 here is CASSSIREGRADTQYF. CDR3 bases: TGTGCCAGCAGTTCCATCCGGGAGGGTAGGGCAGATACGCAGTATTTT.

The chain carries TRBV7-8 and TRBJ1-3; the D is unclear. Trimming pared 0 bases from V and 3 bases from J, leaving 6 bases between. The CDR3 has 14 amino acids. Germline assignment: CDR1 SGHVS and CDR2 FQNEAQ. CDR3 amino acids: CASSLAGFGNTIYF. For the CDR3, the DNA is TGTGCCAGCAGCTTAGCAGGGTTTGGAAACACCATATATTTT.

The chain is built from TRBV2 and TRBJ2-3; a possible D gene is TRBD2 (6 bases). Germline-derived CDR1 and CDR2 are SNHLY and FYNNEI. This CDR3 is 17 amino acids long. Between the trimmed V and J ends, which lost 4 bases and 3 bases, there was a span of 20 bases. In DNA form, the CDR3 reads TGTGCCAGCAGTGTCCTCCCCGGGACTCCCAGAACAGATACGCAGTATTTT. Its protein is CASSVLPGTPRTDTQYF.

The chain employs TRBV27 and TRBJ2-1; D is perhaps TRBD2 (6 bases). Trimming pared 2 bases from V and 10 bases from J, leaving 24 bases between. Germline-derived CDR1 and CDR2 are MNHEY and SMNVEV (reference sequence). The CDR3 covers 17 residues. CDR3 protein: CASSLNPRDSLVREQFF. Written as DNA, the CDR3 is TGTGCCAGCAGTTTAAACCCCCGGGACTCCCTAGTGAGGGAGCAGTTCTTC.

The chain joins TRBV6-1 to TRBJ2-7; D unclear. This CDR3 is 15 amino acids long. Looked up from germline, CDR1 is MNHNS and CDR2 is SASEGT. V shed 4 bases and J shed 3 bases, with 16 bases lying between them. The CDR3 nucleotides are TGTGCCAGCAGTGTAGTAGTAAAGGGTGGCTACGAGCAGTACTTC. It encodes CASSVVVKGGYEQYF.

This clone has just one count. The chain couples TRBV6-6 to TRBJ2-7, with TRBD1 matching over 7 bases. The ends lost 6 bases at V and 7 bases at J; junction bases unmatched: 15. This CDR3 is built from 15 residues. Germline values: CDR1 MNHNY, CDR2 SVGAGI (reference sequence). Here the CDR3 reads CASRRSRGRREEQYF. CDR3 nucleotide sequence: TGTGCCAGCAGAAGGTCGAGGGGGCGCCGTGAGGAGCAGTACTTC.

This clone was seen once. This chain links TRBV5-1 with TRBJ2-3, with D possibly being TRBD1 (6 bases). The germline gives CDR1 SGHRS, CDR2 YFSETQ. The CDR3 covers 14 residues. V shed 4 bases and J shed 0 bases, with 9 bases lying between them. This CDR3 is CASSRDTSTDTQYF. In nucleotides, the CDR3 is TGCGCCAGCAGCCGGGACACTAGCACAGATACGCAGTATTTT.

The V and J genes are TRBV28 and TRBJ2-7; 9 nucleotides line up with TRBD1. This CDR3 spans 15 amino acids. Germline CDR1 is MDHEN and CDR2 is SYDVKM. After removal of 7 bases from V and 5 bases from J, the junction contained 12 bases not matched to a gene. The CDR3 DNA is TGTGCCAGCAAACCCGGGAACAGGGGGCTAAACGAGCAGTACTTC. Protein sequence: CASKPGNRGLNEQYF.

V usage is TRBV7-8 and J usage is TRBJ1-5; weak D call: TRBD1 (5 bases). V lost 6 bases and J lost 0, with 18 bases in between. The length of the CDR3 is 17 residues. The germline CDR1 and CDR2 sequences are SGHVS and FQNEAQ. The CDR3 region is CASSIRDPGYSNQPQHF. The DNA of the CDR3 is TGTGCCAGCAGTATCCGGGACCCCGGCTATAGCAATCAGCCCCAGCATTTT.

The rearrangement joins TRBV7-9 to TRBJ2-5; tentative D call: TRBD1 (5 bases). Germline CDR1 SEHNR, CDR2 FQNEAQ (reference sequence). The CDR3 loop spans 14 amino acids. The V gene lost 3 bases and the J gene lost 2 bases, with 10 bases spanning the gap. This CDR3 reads CASSFRQLQETQYF. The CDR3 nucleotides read TGTGCCAGCAGCTTCCGACAGTTGCAAGAGACCCAGTACTTC.

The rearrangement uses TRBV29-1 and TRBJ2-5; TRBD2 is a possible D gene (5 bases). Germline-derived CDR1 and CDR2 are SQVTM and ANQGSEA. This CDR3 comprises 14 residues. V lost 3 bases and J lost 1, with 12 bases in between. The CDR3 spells CSVDGSEGQETQYF. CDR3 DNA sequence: TGCAGCGTTGACGGCAGTGAGGGCCAAGAGACCCAGTACTTC. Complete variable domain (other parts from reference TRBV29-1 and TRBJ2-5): SAVISQKPSRDICQRGTSLTIQCQVDSQVTMMFWYRQQPGQSLTLIATANQGSEATYESGFVIDKFPISRPNLTFSTLTVSNMSPEDSSIYLCSVDGSEGQETQYFGPGTRLLVL.

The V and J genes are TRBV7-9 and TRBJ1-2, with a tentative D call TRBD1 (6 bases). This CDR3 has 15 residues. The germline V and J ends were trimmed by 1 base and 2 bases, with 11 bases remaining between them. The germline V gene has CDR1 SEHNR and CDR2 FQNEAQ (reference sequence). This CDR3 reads CASSLGRGINYGYTF. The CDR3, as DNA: TGTGCCAGCAGCTTAGGGAGGGGGATAAACTATGGCTACACCTTC.

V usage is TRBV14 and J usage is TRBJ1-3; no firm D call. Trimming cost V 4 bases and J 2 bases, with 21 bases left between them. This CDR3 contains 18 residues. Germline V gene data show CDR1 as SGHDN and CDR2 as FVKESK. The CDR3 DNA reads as TGTGCCAGCAGCCCCTTCCCTATCGAGAGGTCGGCTGGAAACACCATATATTTT. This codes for CASSPFPIERSAGNTIYF.

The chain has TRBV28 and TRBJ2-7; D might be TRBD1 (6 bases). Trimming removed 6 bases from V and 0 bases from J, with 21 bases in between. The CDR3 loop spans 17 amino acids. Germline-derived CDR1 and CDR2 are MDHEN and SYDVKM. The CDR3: CASSIGQLGISSYEQYF. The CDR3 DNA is TGTGCCAGCAGCATTGGACAGCTCGGAATTAGCTCCTACGAGCAGTACTTC.